This T cell receptor (beta chain) was obtained from a study of cytomegalovirus exposure and HLA in healthy donors. The PCR ran on 60 Vbeta and 13 Jbeta primers. Assay: immunoSEQ multiplex PCR; the TCRdb copy retains only in-frame clones and omits some. The table includes about 200,000 clones, roughly 80% detected once. Germline CDR1 reads SGHTA; CDR2 reads FQGNSA. The V and J ends lost 5 bases and 13 bases respectively, with 20 bases between them. This CDR3 spans 13 amino acids. The sample comprised PBMCs. The V and J genes are TRBV7-2 and TRBJ2-5, with D possibly matching TRBD2 (6 bases). This TCR was recovered from a man between 45 and 60 years old in good health and CMV-seronegative. The chain's CDR3 is CASSPNLRDFAYF. The CDR3 bases are TGTGCCAGCAGCCCCAACCTCCGGGACTTCGCGTACTTC.